This T cell receptor beta chain derives from a study of early T cells in non-severe SARS-CoV-2 infection. As part of library construction, unique molecular identifiers were attached to individual cDNA molecules. TCRdb redid the calling of the 5' RACE reads with MiXCR, one entry per CDR3 protein. The sample lists about 84,000 distinct CDR3 sequences; about 12% were seen once. This clonotype was obtained from an adult who was a healthcare worker with PCR-confirmed SARS-CoV-2 infection or an uninfected control (not recorded which). The sequenced sample was whole blood.

The CDR3 DNA reads TGTGCCAGCAGTAATCTAGCGGGGGGAGATGAGCAGTTCTTC. It is translated as CASSNLAGGDEQFF. V usage is TRBV6-5 and J usage is TRBJ2-1; 11 nucleotides align to TRBD2. The junction had 5 bases not matched to a gene; V was cut back by 5 bases and J by 8 bases. Looked up from germline, CDR1 is MNHEY and CDR2 is SVGAGI. This CDR3 region has 14 residues.